This T cell receptor beta chain emerged from a study of blood T cell repertoires in COVID-19. The V end lost 5 bases, the J end lost 0 bases, and 8 bases lay between the germline ends. This CDR3 has 14 residues. Germline CDR1 is SNHLY and CDR2 is FYNNEI. Assay: immunoSEQ multiplex PCR; the TCRdb copy retains only in-frame clones and omits some. The sample has a few hundred thousand clones, around nine tenths seen once. Two negative PCRs, clearance, or symptom resolution had been documented for recovered Cohort 3 donors. The genes are TRBV2 and TRBJ2-4; D unclear. The sequencing input was PBMCs or T cells enriched from blood (not recorded which). The sequence was obtained from a woman aged 45-65 years who had recovered from COVID-19. The CDR3, as DNA: TGTGCCAGCAGTTATACAGAAGCCAAAAACATTCAGTACTTC. Amino acid sequence: CASSYTEAKNIQYF.